One sample yielded the 7 T cell receptor beta chains listed below, sequenced in a study of cytomegalovirus exposure and HLA in healthy donors (dated by TCRdb to about 2017). The library was obtained by the immunoSEQ multiplex PCR assay. The multiplex PCR relied on a mix of 60 forward primers for TCR Vbeta segments and 13 reverse primers for TCR Jbeta segments. TCRdb holds this immuneACCESS table with in-frame rearrangements only. Some clones are missing; in checked studies, unresolved V genes explain under half, and the rest has no known cause. Here the sample has about 160,000 clones; 65% to 80% occur a single time. The ten largest clones add up to roughly 4.2% of the sample. Source material: PBMCs. These receptor sequences come from a middle-aged man in good health and CMV-seronegative.

The chain links TRBV30 to TRBJ1-6; D perhaps matches TRBD1 (6 bases). Germline V gene sequence: CDR1 GTSNPN, CDR2 SVGIG (reference sequence). Trimming pared 0 bases from V and 5 bases from J, leaving 11 bases between. This CDR3 contains 15 residues. The CDR3, as DNA: TGTGCCTGGAGTGTTCCGGGACATAATAATTCACCCCTCCACTTT. Translation: CAWSVPGHNNSPLHF.

The chain links TRBV9 to TRBJ1-1, with D hard to call. CDR1 SGDLS and CDR2 YYNGEE come from the germline V gene. Trimming shortened V by 0 bases and J by 8 bases, and 11 bases separated the two germline ends. The CDR3 length is 13 residues. This CDR3 is CASSVAIGREAFF. The CDR3 DNA sequence: TGTGCCAGCAGCGTAGCTATAGGGAGAGAAGCTTTCTTT.

This rearrangement joins TRBV6-6 to TRBJ2-2, with TRBD2 as a possible D gene (6 bases). The CDR3 has 15 amino acids. Germline assignment: CDR1 MNHNY and CDR2 SVGAGI (reference sequence). With 2 bases removed from V and 6 bases from J, the gap between germline ends came to 13 bases. The CDR3 DNA is TGTGCCAGCAGTTACGGGGCCGGGGAGGCCGGGGAGCTGTTTTTT. Amino acids: CASSYGAGEAGELFF.

This chain links TRBV9 with TRBJ1-1; 8 bases fit TRBD1. This CDR3 contains 15 residues. The junction had 5 bases not matched to a gene; V was cut back by 3 bases and J by 1 base. CDR1 and CDR2 (germline): SGDLS, YYNGEE. CDR3: CASSAGQGGNTEAFF. DNA for the CDR3: TGTGCCAGCAGCGCAGGACAGGGTGGGAACACTGAAGCTTTCTTT. Variable domain in full (rest from reference TRBV9 and TRBJ1-1): DSGVTQTPKHLITATGQRVTLRCSPRSGDLSVYWYQQSLDQGLQFLIQYYNGEERAKGNILERFSAQQFPDLHSELNLSSLELGDSALYFCASSAGQGGNTEAFFGQGTRLTVV.

CDR3 DNA sequence: TGTGCCAGCAGCTCCCGAGGGAGGGACCGAGCCTACGAGCAGTACTTC. This encodes CASSSRGRDRAYEQYF. The chain is built from TRBV7-8 and TRBJ2-7, with 7 nucleotides matching TRBD2. Germline CDR1 is SGHVS and CDR2 is FQNEAQ. V lost 4 bases, J lost 2 bases, and 11 bases stayed unmatched. The CDR3 loop spans 16 amino acids.

On this clone: Mismatch with germline at one junction end may stem from a read error. The chain joins TRBV7-9 to TRBJ1-1, with D possibly TRBD1 on 6 matching bases. Looked up from germline, CDR1 is SEHNR and CDR2 is FQNEAQ (reference sequence). CDR3 size: 16 residues. CDR3 region: CSSSPVGTFMNTEAFF. The CDR3 DNA is TGTTCCAGCAGCCCCGTCGGGACATTTATGAACACTGAAGCTTTCTTT.

This clone was observed a few times. This chain joins TRBV4-1 and TRBJ1-2, with D tentatively TRBD1 (5 bases). The CDR3 totals 15 residues. Trimming pared 1 base from V and 8 bases from J, leaving 17 bases between. Germline V gene sequence: CDR1 MGHRA, CDR2 YSYEKL. The CDR3 nucleotides are TGCGCCAGCAGCCAAGGGGCCCAGGGCTTGGAAGGCTACACCTTC. Translated, it gives CASSQGAQGLEGYTF.